A single T cell receptor (beta chain) is shown here with its context. This CDR3 contains 15 residues. V gave up 3 bases and J gave up 3 bases; unmatched junction bases: 2. Germline CDR1 SEHNR, CDR2 FQNEAQ (reference sequence). As handled by the study authors: Researchers report that nucleated cell counts were estimated from reference gene primer amplification. Libraries were prepared by immunoSEQ multiplex PCR; TCRdb keeps only in-frame clonotypes and omits some of them. V and J calls and clone size are copied from that table; D and trimming were computed from the DNA. The sample carries about 200,000 clones, about 89% recorded once. The entry originates in a study of blood T cell repertoires in COVID-19. Across the whole study: Samples of COVID-19 (acute and convalescent) were obtained from the United States, Italy and Spain.

The chain links TRBV7-9 to TRBJ1-5, with 10 bases identical to TRBD1. The sequence was obtained from a man aged 35 to 55 with acute or convalescent COVID-19. Sequencing input: peripheral blood. The CDR3: CASSFGTGDNQPQHF. The DNA for the CDR3 is TGTGCCAGCAGCTTCGGGACAGGGGACAATCAGCCCCAGCATTTT.